A single sample is the source of the 32 T cell receptor beta chains below, sequenced in a study of blood T cell repertoires in COVID-19. TCRdb's table, derived via immunoSEQ multiplex PCR, lists solely in-frame clones and lacks some. Of under 350,000 clones in the sample, approximately 90% were seen once. Sequenced input: peripheral blood. All receptors derive from a young woman with COVID-19, enrolled during active disease.

The rearrangement joins TRBV6-6 to TRBJ1-5; D possibly corresponds to TRBD1 (6 bases). This CDR3 region has 15 residues. The V gene lost 5 bases and the J gene lost 2 bases, with 13 bases spanning the gap. Germline CDR1 MNHNY, CDR2 SVGAGI (reference sequence). The CDR3 nucleotides are TGTGCCAGCAGTGGCGTCAGGGGCGGCAATCAGCCCCAGCATTTT. It yields the protein CASSGVRGGNQPQHF.

This clone was recorded only once. The chain is built from TRBV28 and TRBJ1-6; 8 bases agree with TRBD1. CDR1 is MDHEN, CDR2 SYDVKM, per germline. CDR3 size: 15 residues. J gave up 9 bases and V 2 bases, and 6 bases lay outside the gene matches. CDR3 coding DNA: TGTGCCAGCAGTTTAATGGCCGACAGGGGTTCACCCCTCCACTTT. Translated, it gives CASSLMADRGSPLHF.

The V and J genes are TRBV4-2 and TRBJ2-7, with 10 bases fitting TRBD2. Looked up from germline, CDR1 is LGHNA and CDR2 is YNFKEQ. The CDR3 is 16 amino acids. After removal of 4 bases from V and 9 bases from J, the junction contained 15 bases not matched to a gene. The CDR3 DNA follows: TGTGCCAGCAGCCGACAGCGGGAGGGCCATACTACGAGGCAGTACTTC. This codes for CASSRQREGHTTRQYF.

V and J are TRBV18 and TRBJ1-6; 10 bases line up with TRBD1. With 3 bases clipped from V and 7 bases from J, the junction kept 3 bases outside the gene matches. Germline V gives CDR1 KGHSH, CDR2 LQKENI. The CDR3 is 15 residues long. DNA for the CDR3: TGTGCCAGCTCACCCAGACAGGGGGCAAATTCACCCCTCCACTTT. It codes for CASSPRQGANSPLHF. Full variable domain (missing parts from reference TRBV18 and TRBJ1-6): NAGVMQNPRHLVRRRGQEARLRCSPMKGHSHVYWYRQLPEEGLKFMVYLQKENIIDESGMPKERFSAEFPKEGPSILRIQQVVRGDSAAYFCASSPRQGANSPLHFGNGTRLTVT.

This clone occurred once. This sequence joins TRBV19 and TRBJ1-3; 7 bases match TRBD1. V shed 3 bases and J 0 bases; nucleotides not matched to a gene: 5. The germline gives CDR1 LNHDA, CDR2 SQIVND (reference sequence). The CDR3 covers 16 residues. Here the CDR3 DNA reads TGTGCCAGTAGTATTCGTGGACAGGCCTCTGGAAACACCATATATTTT. This encodes CASSIRGQASGNTIYF.

V gene TRBV13 combines with J gene TRBJ2-7; D gene unclear. Germline V gives CDR1 PRHDT, CDR2 FYEKMQ (reference sequence). Trimming removed 4 bases at V and 5 bases at J, with 6 bases between. This CDR3 is built from 11 residues. This chain's CDR3 is CASSSTHEQYF. The CDR3 DNA follows: TGTGCCAGCAGCTCGACACACGAGCAGTACTTC. The full variable domain, completed using reference TRBV13 and TRBJ2-7, is AAGVIQSPRHLIKEKRETATLKCYPIPRHDTVYWYQQGPGQDPQFLISFYEKMQSDKGSIPDRFSAQQFSDYHSELNMSSLELGDSALYFCASSSTHEQYFGPGTRLTVT.

The CDR3 nucleotides read TGTGCCAGTAGCCGGACAGTTGAAGCTTTCTTT. It codes for CASSRTVEAFF. The chain carries TRBV19 and TRBJ1-1; the D gene is possibly TRBD1 (6 bases). The CDR3 covers 11 residues. Germline V gene lookup returns CDR1 LNHDA and CDR2 SQIVND (reference sequence). The V and J ends lost 6 bases and 7 bases respectively, with 9 bases between them.

This chain uses TRBV6-5 with TRBJ2-1; 11 bases match TRBD2. Per the germline V gene, CDR1 is MNHEY and CDR2 is SVGAGI. Trimming cost V 6 bases and J 9 bases; bases outside gene matches: 7. This CDR3 region has 14 residues. CDR3 sequence (DNA): TGTGCCAGCAGAATAGCGGGAGGGCCGAGTGAGCAGTTCTTC. Translation gives CASRIAGGPSEQFF.

J is TRBJ1-2 and V is TRBV27; 10 nucleotides agree with TRBD1. The CDR3 has 13 residues. The V gene end was trimmed by 3 bases and the J gene end by 8 bases; junction bases not matched to a gene: 3. Germline V CDR1 and CDR2: MNHEY, SMNVEV (reference sequence). The CDR3 region has the DNA TGTGCCAGCAGTTTTGGGACAGGGGTCGGCTACACCTTC. It codes for CASSFGTGVGYTF.

This sequence joins TRBV5-6 and TRBJ1-2; 10 bases match TRBD1. The CDR3 runs to 15 residues. The germline V gene has CDR1 SGHDT and CDR2 YYEEEE. V lost 4 bases, J lost 2 bases, and 5 bases stayed unmatched. In DNA form, the CDR3 reads TGTGCCAGCAGCCCCGGACAGGGGGTCAACTATGGCTACACCTTC. Residues: CASSPGQGVNYGYTF.

The chain joins TRBV4-2 to TRBJ1-1, with 7 bases identical to TRBD1. Trimming at V came to 1 base and at J to 1 base, leaving 3 bases not matched to a gene. The CDR3 spans 15 residues. Per the germline V gene, CDR1 is LGHNA and CDR2 is YNFKEQ. The DNA for the CDR3 is TGTGCCAGCAGCCAAGTGGGACAGTCGAACACTGAAGCTTTCTTT. It codes for CASSQVGQSNTEAFF.

CDR3 region: CASSFSGQGVSNEKLFF. For the CDR3, the DNA is TGTGCCAGCAGCTTTTCAGGACAGGGGGTGTCTAATGAAAAACTGTTTTTT. V and J are TRBV7-9 and TRBJ1-4; TRBD1 agrees at 10 bases. CDR3 length equals 17 residues. V dropped 3 bases and J dropped 3; count of bases not matched to a gene: 7. CDR1 is SEHNR, CDR2 FQNEAQ, per germline (reference sequence).

For this clone: The junction shows a germline mismatch at one end, possibly a read error. V gene TRBV9 combines with J gene TRBJ2-2; D not certain. This CDR3 region has 16 residues. Per the germline V gene, CDR1 is SGDLS and CDR2 is YYNGEE. CDR3 loop: CASSVGSVANPGELFF. CDR3 nucleotide sequence: TGTGCCAGCAGCGTAGGTTCGGTCGCGAACCCCGGGGAGCTGTTTTTT.

J is TRBJ2-3 and V is TRBV19; the D is unclear. Germline assignment: CDR1 LNHDA and CDR2 SQIVND (reference sequence). Trimming cost V 1 base and J 0 bases, with 11 bases left between them. This CDR3 has 16 amino acids. CDR3 amino acids: CASSIGRRTSTDTQYF. DNA for the CDR3: TGTGCCAGTAGTATAGGAAGGAGAACTAGCACAGATACGCAGTATTTT.

Here the CDR3 DNA reads TGTGCCAGCAGCTTAGTTGAGGGTTCACCCCTCCACTTT. Its protein is CASSLVEGSPLHF. The chain joins TRBV7-2 to TRBJ1-6; D gene ambiguous. With 1 base removed from V and 9 bases from J, the gap between germline ends came to 7 bases. The germline gives CDR1 SGHTA, CDR2 FQGNSA. The CDR3 loop spans 13 amino acids.

This clone was observed a few times. The chain combines TRBV9 with TRBJ2-1, with TRBD2 matching over 13 bases. This CDR3 spans 17 amino acids. Trimming removed 2 bases from V and 7 bases from J; junction bases left unmatched: 9. CDR1 is SGDLS and CDR2 is YYNGEE in the germline V gene. This CDR3 is CASSVAGTSGKRNEQFF. In DNA, the CDR3 is TGTGCCAGCAGCGTTGCCGGGACTAGCGGGAAGAGGAATGAGCAGTTCTTC.

This clone has only one observation. J is TRBJ1-2 and V is TRBV6-5; 8 nucleotides agree with TRBD1. V dropped 5 bases and J dropped 6; count of bases not matched to a gene: 5. CDR3 length equals 13 residues. Germline V gene sequence: CDR1 MNHEY, CDR2 SVGAGI. Here the CDR3 reads CASSRTGPHGYTF. The CDR3 DNA is TGTGCCAGCAGTCGGACAGGGCCCCATGGCTACACCTTC.

The rearrangement uses TRBV5-6 and TRBJ2-4, with a possible D match to TRBD2 (6 bases). The CDR3 runs to 14 residues. Germline V gene sequence: CDR1 SGHDT, CDR2 YYEEEE. The V gene lost 0 bases and the J gene lost 8 bases, with 12 bases spanning the gap. The CDR3 sequence is CASSLVGGSDIQYF. The CDR3 DNA reads TGTGCCAGCAGCTTGGTCGGGGGATCGGACATTCAGTACTTC.

This clone was observed once. This chain uses TRBV19 with TRBJ1-2; the D gene is possibly TRBD1 (6 bases). The CDR3 runs to 14 residues. Germline V CDR1 and CDR2: LNHDA, SQIVND (reference sequence). The V gene lost 4 bases and the J gene lost 4 bases, with 13 bases spanning the gap. This chain's CDR3 is CASSTGTPSYGYTF. In DNA, the CDR3 is TGTGCCAGTAGTACCGGGACACCAAGCTATGGCTACACCTTC.

This clone came up once. The rearrangement joins TRBV29-1 to TRBJ2-4, with TRBD2 identical over 9 bases. Per the germline V gene, CDR1 is SQVTM and CDR2 is ANQGSEA. J was trimmed by 5 bases and V by 4 bases; bases with no gene match: 6. The CDR3 is 14 amino acids. The CDR3 sequence: CSVGVWTSENIQYF. The CDR3 coding sequence is TGCAGCGTTGGGGTTTGGACTAGCGAAAACATTCAGTACTTC.

The V and J genes are TRBV19 and TRBJ1-1; D unclear. This CDR3 contains 13 residues. The V end was cut by 5 bases, the J end by 2 bases, with 9 bases between. Germline CDR1 and CDR2: LNHDA and SQIVND (reference sequence). The CDR3 loop is CASSLGRNTEAFF. The CDR3 coding sequence is TGTGCCAGTAGTCTCGGGAGAAACACTGAAGCTTTCTTT.

This clone was detected only once. The rearrangement joins TRBV25-1 to TRBJ2-3; D is undetermined. Trimming cost V 0 bases and J 4 bases, with 14 bases left between them. CDR1 is MGHDK, CDR2 SYGVNS, per germline. CDR3 size: 16 residues. CDR3 nucleotide sequence: TGTGCCAGCAGTGAATATATTCCCCCCCGGTCAGATACGCAGTATTTT. It translates to CASSEYIPPRSDTQYF. The full variable domain, its missing parts supplied by reference TRBV25-1 and TRBJ2-3, is EADIYQTPRYLVIGTGKKITLECSQTMGHDKMYWYQQDPGMELHLIHYSYGVNSTEKGDLSSESTVSRIRTEHFPLTLESARPSHTSQYLCASSEYIPPRSDTQYFGPGTRLTVL.

CDR3 protein: CASRGEASYEQYF. The CDR3 DNA follows: TGTGCCAGCAGGGGGGAGGCCTCCTACGAGCAGTACTTC. The gene calls are TRBV3-1 (or the pseudogene TRBV3-2) and TRBJ2-7; D might be TRBD2 (6 bases). This CDR3 has 13 residues. Germline-derived CDR1 and CDR2 are LGHDT and YNNKEL (reference sequence). V was trimmed by 6 bases and J by 0 bases, leaving 9 bases between them.

The chain carries TRBV5-1 and TRBJ2-1; a possible D gene is TRBD1 (6 bases). Trimming pared 7 bases from V and 4 bases from J, leaving 18 bases between. Germline-derived CDR1 and CDR2 are SGHRS and YFSETQ. This CDR3 is built from 15 residues. CDR3: CASAGRGNAYNEQFF. The DNA of the CDR3 is TGCGCCAGCGCAGGTAGGGGGAACGCTTACAATGAGCAGTTCTTC.

CDR3 sequence: CATYYPGGELFF. In nucleotides, the CDR3 is TGTGCCACGTATTATCCGGGCGGGGAGCTGTTTTTT. The chain links TRBV19 to TRBJ2-2, with D uncertain. Germline CDR1 LNHDA, CDR2 SQIVND (reference sequence). The CDR3 runs to 12 residues. Trimming stripped 10 bases from V and 7 bases from J, with 13 bases between. The full variable domain, rest sourced from reference TRBV19 and TRBJ2-2, is DGGITQSPKYLFRKEGQNVTLSCEQNLNHDAMYWYRQDPGQGLRLIYYSQIVNDFQKGDIAEGYSVSREKKESFPLTVTSAQKNPTAFYLCATYYPGGELFFGEGSRLTVL.

The chain uses TRBV5-1 and TRBJ2-7; 10 positions match TRBD2. Germline CDR1 is SGHRS and CDR2 is YFSETQ. V gave up 4 bases and J gave up 5 bases; unmatched junction bases: 6. CDR3 length: 14 residues. The CDR3 reads CASSALSGRDEQYF. For the CDR3, the DNA is TGCGCCAGCAGCGCACTCAGCGGGAGGGACGAGCAGTACTTC. The entire variable domain, with the rest obtained from reference TRBV5-1 and TRBJ2-7, is as follows: KAGVTQTPRYLIKTRGQQVTLSCSPISGHRSVSWYQQTPGQGLQFLFEYFSETQRNKGNFPGRFSGRQFSNSRSEMNVSTLELGDSALYLCASSALSGRDEQYFGPGTRLTVT.

The V gene is TRBV27, the J gene TRBJ1-6; TRBD1 matches 10 bases. This CDR3 spans 15 amino acids. Germline V lookup: CDR1 MNHEY, CDR2 SMNVEV (reference sequence). V shed 6 bases, J shed 7 bases, and the junction held 6 bases outside the gene matches. The chain's CDR3 is CASSPRTGGNSPLHF. The CDR3 DNA reads TGTGCCAGCAGCCCTAGGACAGGGGGAAATTCACCCCTCCACTTT.

This rearrangement joins TRBV27 to TRBJ2-2; D perhaps matches TRBD2 (5 bases). The CDR3 is 13 amino acids. Germline assignment: CDR1 MNHEY and CDR2 SMNVEV (reference sequence). Trimming shortened V by 8 bases and J by 4 bases, and 11 bases separated the two germline ends. In DNA, the CDR3 is TGTGCCAGCCAGAGGGAGACCACCGGGGAGCTGTTTTTT. It is translated as CASQRETTGELFF.

CDR3 region: CASSFTSGSWYEQYF. As DNA, the CDR3 is TGTGCCAGCAGTTTTACTAGCGGGAGTTGGTACGAGCAGTACTTC. This rearrangement joins TRBV6-5 to TRBJ2-7; 11 bases are a match to TRBD2. Germline loops: CDR1 MNHEY, CDR2 SVGAGI. The V segment lost 4 bases and the J segment 4 bases; nucleotides outside the gene matches: 6. The CDR3 spans 15 residues.

This clone has just one count. The rearrangement uses TRBV2 and TRBJ1-2, with a possible D match to TRBD1 (5 bases). This CDR3 contains 17 residues. CDR1 SNHLY and CDR2 FYNNEI come from the germline V gene. Deletions cut 7 bases from V and 2 bases from J, with 23 bases between. CDR3 nucleotide sequence: TGTGCCAGCACTCCGCTGGGGCCCCACTATGGCAACTATGGCTACACCTTC. This translates into CASTPLGPHYGNYGYTF.

The rearrangement joins TRBV5-1 to TRBJ2-1, with 11 bases that match TRBD2. The CDR3 extends over 15 amino acids. The V segment lost 5 bases and the J segment 4 bases; nucleotides outside the gene matches: 5. Germline CDR1 SGHRS, CDR2 YFSETQ. The CDR3 region has the DNA TGCGCCAGCAGGCCCGGGACTAGCGGTTACAATGAGCAGTTCTTC. It encodes CASRPGTSGYNEQFF.

In this sample, this clone turned up a few times. Other DNA sequences from this sample encode an identical CDR3 as well. The chain has TRBV3-1 (or the pseudogene TRBV3-2) and TRBJ2-5, with D possibly matching TRBD1 (5 bases). CDR1 is LGHDT and CDR2 is YNNKEL in the germline V gene (reference sequence). The CDR3 contains 12 residues. The V end lost 1 base, the J end lost 5 bases, and 5 bases lay between the germline ends. The CDR3 loop reads CASSQAGETQYF. The CDR3 DNA sequence: TGTGCCAGCAGCCAAGCAGGGGAGACCCAGTACTTC.